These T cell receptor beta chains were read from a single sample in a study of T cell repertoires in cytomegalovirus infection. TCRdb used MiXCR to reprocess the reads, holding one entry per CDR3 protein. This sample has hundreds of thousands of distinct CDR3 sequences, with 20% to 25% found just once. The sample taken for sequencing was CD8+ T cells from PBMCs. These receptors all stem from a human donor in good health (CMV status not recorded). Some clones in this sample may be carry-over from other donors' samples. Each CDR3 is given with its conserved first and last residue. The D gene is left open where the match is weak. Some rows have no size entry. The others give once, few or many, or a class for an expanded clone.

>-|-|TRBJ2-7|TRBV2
TGTGCCAGCAGTGAAGGGACGGGCCCCTCCCTCTACGAGCAGTACTTC
CASSEGTGPSLYEQYF
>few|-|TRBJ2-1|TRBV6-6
TGTGCCAGCAGTTCCGCACCTAGGGAGCAGTTCTTC
CASSSAPREQFF
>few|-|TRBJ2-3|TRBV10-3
TGTGCCATCAGTGAGTCAAATACTGGGACACACTCTAGCACAGATACGCAGTATTTT
CAISESNTGTHSSTDTQYF
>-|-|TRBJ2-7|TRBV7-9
TGTGCCAGCAGCTTAGACGGTCGGGGCCGGGAGCAGTACTTC
CASSLDGRGREQYF
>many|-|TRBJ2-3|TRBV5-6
TGTGCCAGCAGCTTGGTAGTCGACAGGAGCTACACAGATACGCAGTATTTT
CASSLVVDRSYTDTQYF
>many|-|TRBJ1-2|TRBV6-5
TGTGCCAGCAGTACCCCGGAGCAGGCGTTCTATGGCTACACCTTC
CASSTPEQAFYGYTF
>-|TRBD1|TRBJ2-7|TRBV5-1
TGCGCCAGCACCCCGGACAGGTTCTACGAGCAGTACTTC
CASTPDRFYEQYF
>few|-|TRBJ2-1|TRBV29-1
TGCAGCGTAGAAGATAGAGGCAGAAACAATGAGCAGTTCTTC
CSVEDRGRNNEQFF
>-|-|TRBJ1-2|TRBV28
TGTGCCAGCAGTTTAGCGGACGGAACCCCTAACTATGGCTACACCTTC
CASSLADGTPNYGYTF
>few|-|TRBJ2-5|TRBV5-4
TGTGCCAGCAGCCCTGAGGTGCTGGCCACGGGGACCCAGTACTTC
CASSPEVLATGTQYF
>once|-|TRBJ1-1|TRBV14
TGTGCCAGCAGCCCCCGGAGGGTGACTGATGAAGCTTTCTTT
CASSPRRVTDEAFF
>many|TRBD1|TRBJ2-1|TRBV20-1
TGCAGTGCTACGAAGCCGGGACAGGGGACCTACAATGAGCAGTTCTTC
CSATKPGQGTYNEQFF
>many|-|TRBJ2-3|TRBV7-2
TGTGCCAGCAGCTACGCCAGAGATACGCAGTATTTT
CASSYARDTQYF
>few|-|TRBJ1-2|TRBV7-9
TGTGCCAGCAGCTTAGGCGACATAGCAAACTATGGCTACACCTTC
CASSLGDIANYGYTF
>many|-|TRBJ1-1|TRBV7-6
TGTGCCAGCAGCTCGGGGACCATAGAGGAAGCTTTCTTT
CASSSGTIEEAFF
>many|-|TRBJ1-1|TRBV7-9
TGTGCCAGCAGCCAAACAAACACTGAAGCTTTCTTT
CASSQTNTEAFF
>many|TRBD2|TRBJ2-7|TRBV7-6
TGTGCCAGCAGCTTAGGTGGGACTAGCGGGGTCTACGAGCAGTACTTC
CASSLGGTSGVYEQYF
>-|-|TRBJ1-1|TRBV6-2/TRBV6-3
TGTGCCAGCAGCAACACTTACAGGGCTGAAGCTTTCTTT
CASSNTYRAEAFF
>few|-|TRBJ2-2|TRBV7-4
TGTGCCAGCGCCCAGAACACCGGGGAGCTGTTTTTT
CASAQNTGELFF
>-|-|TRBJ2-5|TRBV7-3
TGTGCCAGCAGCCAAAGGAGGGAAGAGACCCAGTACTTC
CASSQRREETQYF
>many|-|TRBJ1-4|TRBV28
TGTGCCAGCAGTGCAACACAGTACGAAAAACTGTTTTTT
CASSATQYEKLFF
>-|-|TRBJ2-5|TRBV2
TGTGCCAGTTCCAGGGGGGATGAGACCCAGTACTTC
CASSRGDETQYF
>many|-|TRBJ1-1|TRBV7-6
TGTGCCAGCAGCTCACAGTCCGACACTGAAGCTTTCTTT
CASSSQSDTEAFF
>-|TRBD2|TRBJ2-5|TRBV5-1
TGCGCCAGCAGCTTGGGCGGGGGAGACCAAGAGTCCCAGTACTTC
CASSLGGGDQESQYF
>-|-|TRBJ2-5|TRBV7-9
TGTGCCAGCAGCCAGGAACAAAGGCGGGAGACCCAGTACTTC
CASSQEQRRETQYF
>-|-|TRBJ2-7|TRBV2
TGTGCCAGCAGTGCCCCCGAGGCAGGCGCCGTCTCCTACGAGCAGTACTTC
CASSAPEAGAVSYEQYF
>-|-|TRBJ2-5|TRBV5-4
TGTGCCAGCAGCCCCCGCATGGAAGAGACCCAGTACTTC
CASSPRMEETQYF
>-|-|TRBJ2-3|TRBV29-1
TGCAGCGTCGAAAGGATCGGCACAGATACGCAGTATTTT
CSVERIGTDTQYF
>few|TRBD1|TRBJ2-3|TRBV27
TGTGCCTCCCGTGGGACAGTAAGCACAGATACGCAGTATTTT
CASRGTVSTDTQYF
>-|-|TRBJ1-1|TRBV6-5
TGTGCCAGCACCTCACCAGGGGTGAGAACTGAAGCTTTCTTT
CASTSPGVRTEAFF
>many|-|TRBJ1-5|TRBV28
TGTGCCAGCAGTTTAGGGGAGGACAATCAGCCCCAGCATTTT
CASSLGEDNQPQHF
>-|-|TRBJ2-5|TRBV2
TGTGCCAGCACTCGCCCCCCGGGAGAGACCCAGTACTTC
CASTRPPGETQYF
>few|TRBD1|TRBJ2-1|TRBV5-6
TGTGCCAGCAGCTTGTCGGGACAGCCCTACAATGAGCAGTTCTTC
CASSLSGQPYNEQFF
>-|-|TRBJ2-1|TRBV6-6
TGTGCCAGCAGTTACTCCGGCCTATCCTCCTACAATGAGCAGTTCTTC
CASSYSGLSSYNEQFF
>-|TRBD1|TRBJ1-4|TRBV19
TGTGCCAGTAGCCAATATTTTCGGGACAGGTACTCGCCAACTAATGAAAAACTGTTTTTT
CASSQYFRDRYSPTNEKLFF
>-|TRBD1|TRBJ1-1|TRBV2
TGTGCCAGCAGTTCGAGGGGGCAGGAGATAGGGACGACTGAAGCTTTCTTT
CASSSRGQEIGTTEAFF
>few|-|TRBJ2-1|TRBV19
TGTGCCAGTAGTATAGAGGGGGCTAGAAGTTACAATGAGCAGTTCTTC
CASSIEGARSYNEQFF
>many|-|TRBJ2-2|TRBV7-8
TGTGCCAGCAGCTTTTGGGGTGCTATCGCGATTAGCACCGGGGAGCTGTTTTTT
CASSFWGAIAISTGELFF
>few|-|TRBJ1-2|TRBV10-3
TGTGCCATCAGTGATGGGGGCCTCGTAGATGGCTACACCTTC
CAISDGGLVDGYTF
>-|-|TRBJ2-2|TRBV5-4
TGTGCCAGCAGTCCGGTACCGGGGGCCGGGGAGCTGTTTTTT
CASSPVPGAGELFF
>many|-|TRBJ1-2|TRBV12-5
TGTGCTAGTGGTTTGGTCTCCGACAAGAAGAGTGGCTACACCTTC
CASGLVSDKKSGYTF
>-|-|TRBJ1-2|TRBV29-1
TGCAGCGCCCCCTTGAGGGAAGGCTACACCTTC
CSAPLREGYTF